The 19 T cell receptor delta chains below come from one sample, sequenced in a study of gamma-delta T cells after stem cell transplantation. TCRdb re-called clones from the RT-PCR reads via CATT. The data contain about 3,000 delta-chain clones, approximately 9.2% of them singletons. What was sequenced was gamma-delta T cells. The source is a human donor. It is not recorded whose cells these are; they may come from a transplant donor.

With respect to this clone: The protein given by TCRdb reflects a much larger clone and differs at residue 9 from this DNA's translation, likely from a read error; the protein shown is the DNA's translation. The chain employs TRDV2 and TRDJ3; 9 bases map to TRDD3. V was pared by 3 bases and J by 2 bases, with 4 bases of the junction left unmatched. The CDR3 sequence is 17 residues long. Germline CDR1 and CDR2: GEAIGNYY and EKD. The CDR3, as DNA: TGTGCCTGTGACGTACTGGGGGACCCCTGGGACACCCGACAGATGTTTTTC. Translated: CACDVLGDPWDTRQMFF.

This clone is large in the sample. Other DNA sequences within the sample encode an identical CDR3. The genes are TRDV2 and TRDJ3; 11 positions match TRDD3. This CDR3 is 18 amino acids long. Looked up from germline, CDR1 is GEAIGNYY and CDR2 is EKD. V shed 3 bases, J shed 2 bases, and the junction held 5 bases outside the gene matches. The CDR3 DNA is TGTGCCTGTGACTCCGTACTGGGGGATACCTGGGACACCCGACAGATGTTTTTC. It specifies CACDSVLGDTWDTRQMFF.

A note on this clone: A far larger clone is only one base removed, so a read error is likely. Additional DNA sequences in this sample encode the identical CDR3. J is TRDJ2 and V is TRDV2; 10 bases align to TRDD3. Germline CDR1 reads GEAIGNYY; CDR2 reads EKD. This CDR3 spans 15 amino acids. The CDR3 coding sequence is TGTGCCTGTGACATACTGGGGGATTTGACGGCACAACTCTTCTTT. Translating gives CACDILGDLTAQLFF.

The rearrangement uses TRDV1 and TRDJ2, with TRDD3 matching 8 bases. This CDR3 has 23 amino acids. With V trimmed by 0 bases and J by 1 base, 22 bases remained unmatched. The germline gives CDR1 TSWWSYY, CDR2 QGS. The CDR3 region has the DNA TGTGCTCTTGGGGAACTTGGGGGGCGGGGAAAACTGGGGGTTCCCCGTTTGACAGCACAACTCTTCTTT. It encodes CALGELGGRGKLGVPRLTAQLFF.

This clone came up a few times. This DNA translates differently at residue 11 from the TCRdb protein, which is that of a much larger clone; a read error is likely, and the protein shown is the DNA's own translation. The chain uses TRDV2 and TRDJ3; 7 nucleotides align to TRDD3. Germline V lookup: CDR1 GEAIGNYY, CDR2 EKD. The CDR3 runs 17 residues. CDR3 loop: CACDRGMSSWGTRQMFF. Here the CDR3 DNA reads TGTGCCTGTGACAGGGGGATGTCCTCCTGGGGCACCCGACAGATGTTTTTC.

In its sample, this clone was seen a few times. A far larger clone is just one base off, so this is likely a read error. The chain recombines TRDV2 with TRDJ3; no clear D. Germline V lookup: CDR1 GEAIGNYY, CDR2 EKD. The CDR3 loop spans 13 amino acids. The CDR3 is CACGTWDTRQMFF. CDR3 nucleotide sequence: TGTGCCTGTGGCACCTGGGACACCCGACAGATGTTTTTC.

This clone was seen only a few times. A read error may explain this, as a much larger clone is one base away. Other DNA sequences in the same sample also yield this CDR3. CDR3 nucleotides: TGTGCTCTTGGGGATTTCCCGGTGTTCGGGACAGCACAGCTCTTCTTT. Protein sequence: CALGDFPVFGTAQLFF. The V and J genes are TRDV1 and TRDJ2; D remains ambiguous. The CDR3 length is 16 residues. Germline V gene sequence: CDR1 TSWWSYY, CDR2 QGS.

Concerning this clone: Only one base separates this from a far larger clonotype, so it likely reflects a read error. V and J are TRDV2 and TRDJ1; TRDD3 aligns across 9 bases. Unmatched junction bases numbered 11, after V lost 5 bases and J lost 2 bases. Per germline, CDR1 GEAIGNYY and CDR2 EKD. CDR3 size: 16 residues. CDR3 region: CACGRLGDTGTDKLIF. DNA of the CDR3: TGTGCCTGTGGCAGACTGGGGGACACTGGGACCGATAAACTCATCTTT.

As concerns this clone: A far larger clone differs by one base, so this is likely a read error. The chain carries TRDV2 and TRDJ1; possible D gene TRDD3, 6 bases. CDR1 is GEAIGNYY, CDR2 EKD, per germline. The CDR3 runs 15 residues. CDR3 loop: CACDSVGANFDKPIF. As DNA, the CDR3 is TGTGCCTGTGACAGCGTGGGGGCTAACTTCGATAAACCCATCTTT.

To note about this clone: A far bigger clonotype differs at one base, so this is likely a read error. This chain uses TRDV2 with TRDJ1, with D tentatively TRDD3 (5 bases). The CDR3 is 19 amino acids. CDR1 is GEAIGNYY, CDR2 EKD, per germline. The germline V and J ends were trimmed by 0 bases and 0 bases, with 22 bases remaining between them. The CDR3 coding sequence is TGTGCCTGTGACACCCGGGGCCTCTACTGGAGATCCCACACCGATAAACTCATCTTT. Translated: CACDTRGLYWRSHTDKLIF.

The sample holds a few counts of this clone. It may be a read error: a sequence one base away is much more abundant. The identical CDR3 is also encoded by other nucleotide sequences in the sample. The rearrangement uses TRDV1 and TRDJ1; 8 nucleotides align to TRDD3. V lost 0 bases and J lost 2; bases outside the gene matches: 5. Per the germline V gene, CDR1 is TSWWSYY and CDR2 is QGS. CDR3 length: 16 residues. The CDR3 is CALGELPGGYTDKLIF. The CDR3 nucleotides are TGTGCTCTTGGGGAACTCCCCGGGGGATATACCGATAAACTCATCTTT.

Details on this clone: The protein TCRdb lists belongs to a much larger clone and differs from this DNA's translation at residue 4, which points to a read error; the protein shown is made from the DNA. The chain uses TRDV2 and TRDJ3, with TRDD3 matching 8 bases. Unmatched junction bases numbered 11, after V lost 5 bases and J lost 3 bases. Germline V gene data show CDR1 as GEAIGNYY and CDR2 as EKD. This CDR3 has 18 amino acids. DNA for the CDR3: TGTGCCTGTGGCAGAGTGGGGATACAAGACTGGGACACCCGACAGATGTTTTTC. It codes for CACGRVGIQDWDTRQMFF.

A few counts support this clone. A read error likely explains this, since a far larger clone differs by one base. The genes are TRDV2 and TRDJ1; 8 nucleotides align to TRDD3. The CDR3 consists of 15 residues. Trimming at V came to 1 base and at J to 3 bases, leaving 6 bases not matched to a gene. Germline V gene sequence: CDR1 GEAIGNYY, CDR2 EKD. The CDR3 region has the DNA TGTGCCTGTGACACTAGGGGATACCGCGCCGATAAACTCATCTTT. It encodes CACDTRGYRADKLIF.

With regard to this clone: This likely reflects a read error, since a far larger clone is one base away. This chain uses TRDV2 with TRDJ1, with 12 bases matching TRDD3. V lost 3 bases to trimming and J lost 4 bases; unmatched junction nucleotides: 8. Germline V gene data show CDR1 as GEAIGNYY and CDR2 as EKD. The CDR3 runs to 16 residues. The CDR3 loop reads CACDVLGDTELDKLIF. CDR3 coding DNA: TGTGCCTGTGACGTACTGGGGGATACTGAACTCGATAAACTCATCTTT.

This clone was recorded a few times. The chain couples TRDV1 to TRDJ1; 10 bases are shared with TRDD3. The CDR3 is 25 residues long. V was pared by 4 bases and J by 0 bases, with 32 bases of the junction left unmatched. Looked up from germline, CDR1 is TSWWSYY and CDR2 is QGS. In DNA form, the CDR3 reads TGTGCTCTTGGGGCCAGCCAGCCCAGGACGTTGGGGGATACCAGAGATCCCCTAGACACCGATAAACTCATCTTT. This translates into CALGASQPRTLGDTRDPLDTDKLIF.

With regard to this clone: Only one base separates this from a far larger clonotype, so it likely reflects a read error. Other DNA sequences from this sample encode an identical CDR3 as well. V gene TRDV2 combines with J gene TRDJ2; 12 nucleotides line up with TRDD3. This CDR3 comprises 16 residues. Germline CDR1 is GEAIGNYY and CDR2 is EKD. After removal of 2 bases from V and 6 bases from J, the junction contained 6 bases not matched to a gene. In DNA form, the CDR3 reads TGTGCCTGTGACATACTGGGGGATACAGGGGCAGCACAACTCTTCTTT. Its protein is CACDILGDTGAAQLFF.

Details on this clone: It differs at one base from a far larger clone, so likely a read error. This specimen includes other DNA sequences encoding the same CDR3. The rearrangement joins TRDV2 to TRDJ1; 13 bases fit TRDD3. Germline values: CDR1 GEAIGNYY, CDR2 EKD. The length of the CDR3 is 20 residues. The DNA of the CDR3 is TGTGCCTGCGACACCGAACTGGGGGATACGGGGGGTGAATACACCGATAAACTCATCTTT. Translating it yields CACDTELGDTGGEYTDKLIF.

By share, this clone ranks as medium-sized (0.01 to 0.1%). The same CDR3 is also encoded by other DNA sequences in this sample. The V gene is TRDV2, the J gene TRDJ1; 13 nucleotides line up with TRDD3. The germline gives CDR1 GEAIGNYY, CDR2 EKD. The CDR3 is 15 amino acids. The ends lost 4 bases at V and 4 bases at J; junction bases unmatched: 5. The CDR3 reads CACDQLGDTGDKLIF. Here the CDR3 DNA reads TGTGCCTGTGATCAACTGGGGGATACGGGCGATAAACTCATCTTT.

Points on this clone: Given a far larger clone just one base away, this is likely a sequencing read error. At the DNA level, this CDR3 is encoded by other sequences in the same sample as well. CDR3 bases: TGTGCCTGTGACAGACTGGGGGACACTGGGACCGACAAACTCATCTTT. Amino acids: CACDRLGDTGTDKLIF. The chain combines TRDV2 with TRDJ1; TRDD3 matches at 9 bases. CDR1 and CDR2 from the germline V gene are GEAIGNYY and EKD. CDR3 length: 16 residues.